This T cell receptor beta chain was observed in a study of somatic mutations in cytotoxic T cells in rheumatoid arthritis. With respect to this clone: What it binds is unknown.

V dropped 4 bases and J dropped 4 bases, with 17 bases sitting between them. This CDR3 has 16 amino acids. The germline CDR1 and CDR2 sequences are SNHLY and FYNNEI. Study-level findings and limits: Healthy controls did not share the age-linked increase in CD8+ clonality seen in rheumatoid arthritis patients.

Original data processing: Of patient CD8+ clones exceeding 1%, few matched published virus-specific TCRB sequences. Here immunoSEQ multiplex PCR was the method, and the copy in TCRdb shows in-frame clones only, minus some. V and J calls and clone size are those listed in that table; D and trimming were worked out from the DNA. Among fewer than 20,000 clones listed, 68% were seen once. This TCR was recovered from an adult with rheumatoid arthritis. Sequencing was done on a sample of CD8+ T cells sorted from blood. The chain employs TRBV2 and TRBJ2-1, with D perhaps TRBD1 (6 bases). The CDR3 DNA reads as TGTGCCAGCAGTGTATCTAGCAAGGGGGATTACAATGAGCAGTTCTTC. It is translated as CASSVSSKGDYNEQFF.